This T cell receptor (beta chain) was retrieved from a study of blood T cell repertoires in COVID-19. In the study overall: There were acute and convalescent COVID-19 samples, and they came from the United States, Italy and Spain. PBMCs, B-cell-depleted T cells, or T cells provided the cDNA or gDNA that made up the material.

Trimming took 5 bases from V and 2 from J; bases not matched to a gene: 9. Germline V gives CDR1 LNHDA, CDR2 SQIVND (reference sequence). The CDR3 length is 16 residues. Authors' processing steps: The authors estimated nucleated cell counts from reference gene primer amplification. The data were produced by immunoSEQ multiplex PCR, yet TCRdb's version contains in-frame clones alone and is incomplete. V and J calls and clone size are as listed in that table; D and trimming were resolved from the DNA. The sample contains approximately 66,000 clones, around 84% of which appear only once. The specimen was peripheral blood. The TCR sequence derives from a man aged 50 to 59 with active COVID-19. The rearrangement uses TRBV19 and TRBJ2-7, with TRBD2 matching over 10 bases. The CDR3 DNA is TGTGCCAGTAGTGACCCAGCGGGGGGGCAGACCTACGAGCAGTACTTC. Residues: CASSDPAGGQTYEQYF.